This entry lists 27 T cell receptor beta chains sequenced from one sample in a study of blood T cells in healthy people across ages. PCR was performed a second time for about 7 to 11 cycles using a sample-barcoded 5' primer and a J-beta primer mix. MiXCR, applied by TCRdb to the 5' RACE reads, yields one record per CDR3 protein. The data hold some 930,000 distinct CDR3 sequences, with about 29% observed a single time. The same sample was also studied in work on T cells of mothers and their children.

The sequenced material came from blood. These receptors were obtained from a woman aged 40 to 55 in good health.

This clonotype was seen at least ten times. The genes are TRBV6-2 or TRBV6-3 and TRBJ1-2, with no clear D. V was pared by 1 base and J by 6 bases, with 0 bases between. The germline V gene encodes CDR1 MNHEY and CDR2 SVGEGT. The CDR3 runs to 10 residues. Here the CDR3 DNA reads TGTGCCAGCAGTTACTATGGCTACACCTTC. Its protein is CASSYYGYTF.

There are a few counts of this clonotype. The chain combines TRBV4-3 with TRBJ2-2; 8 positions agree with TRBD2. The CDR3 is 15 residues long. Losses at the gene ends were 8 bases for V and 3 bases for J; bases not matched to a gene: 8. Germline V lookup: CDR1 LGHNA, CDR2 YSLEER. CDR3 loop: CASGHPGRDTGELFF. CDR3 nucleotide sequence: TGCGCCAGCGGACACCCCGGGAGGGACACCGGGGAGCTGTTTTTT.

This clonotype appeared once. The chain employs TRBV7-4 and TRBJ2-7, with 7 bases lining up with TRBD1. Trimming cost V 4 bases and J 4 bases; bases outside gene matches: 13. CDR1 SGHVT and CDR2 SQSDAQ come from the germline V gene. The length of the CDR3 is 16 residues. The CDR3 DNA follows: TGTGCCAGCAGCTCAGACAGGGTAGGGATCCGATACGAGCAGTACTTC. Protein: CASSSDRVGIRYEQYF. Full variable domain (rest looked up from reference TRBV7-4 and TRBJ2-7): GAGVSQSPRYKVAKRGRDVALRCDSISGHVTLYWYRQTLGQGSEVLTYSQSDAQRDKSGRPSGRFSAERPERSVSTLKIQRTEQGDSAVYLCASSSDRVGIRYEQYFGPGTRLTVT.

The chain joins TRBV7-9 to TRBJ1-2, with unresolved D. The CDR3 runs 14 residues. With 1 base removed from V and 4 bases from J, the gap between germline ends came to 10 bases. Germline CDR1 reads SEHNR; CDR2 reads FQNEAQ (reference sequence). CDR3 in amino acids: CASSLEEGFYGYTF. DNA of the CDR3: TGTGCCAGCAGCTTAGAGGAGGGATTCTATGGCTACACCTTC. Drawing the rest from reference TRBV7-9 and TRBJ1-2, the complete variable domain is DTGVSQNPRHKITKRGQNVTFRCDPISEHNRLYWYRQTLGQGPEFLTYFQNEAQLEKSRLLSDRFSAERPKGSFSTLEIQRTEQGDSAMYLCASSLEEGFYGYTFGSGTRLTVV.

Comment on this clonotype: A much larger clonotype is one base distant, so this may be a read error. V gene TRBV5-1 combines with J gene TRBJ1-4, with 7 positions matching TRBD1. This CDR3 has 15 residues. In germline, CDR1 is SGHRS, CDR2 YFSETQ. CDR3 bases: TGCGTCAGCAGCTTGGACGGGACAGAGTATGAAAAACTGTTTTTT. Translating it yields CVSSLDGTEYEKLFF.

Only one count was recorded for this clonotype. The chain links TRBV7-9 to TRBJ2-6; TRBD1 aligns across 9 bases. V was pared by 1 base and J by 0 bases, with 4 bases of the junction left unmatched. Germline CDR1 SEHNR, CDR2 FQNEAQ (reference sequence). This CDR3 contains 18 residues. As DNA, the CDR3 is TGTGCCAGCAGCTTAGTGGACAGGGGACGCTCTGGGGCCAACGTCCTGACTTTC. Its translation is CASSLVDRGRSGANVLTF.

This clonotype was counted between two and nine times. The J gene is TRBJ1-2, the V gene TRBV12-3 or TRBV12-4; D call uncertain. V lost 6 bases and J 4 bases, leaving 9 bases between the germline ends. This CDR3 is built from 12 residues. The CDR3 coding sequence is TGTGCCAGCAGCAAGAGGACCTATGGCTACACCTTC. Amino acids: CASSKRTYGYTF.

The chain is built from TRBV14 and TRBJ2-7; D unclear. Trimming shortened V by 2 bases and J by 0 bases, and 14 bases separated the two germline ends. Germline loops: CDR1 SGHDN, CDR2 FVKESK. This CDR3 spans 16 amino acids. The DNA of the CDR3 is TGTGCCAGCAGCCAACGTTCTACATATTCCTCCTACGAGCAGTACTTC. As protein: CASSQRSTYSSYEQYF.

This clonotype was detected only a few times. The J gene is TRBJ2-5, the V gene TRBV7-3, with 10 bases lining up with TRBD2. The germline CDR1 and CDR2 sequences are SGHTA and FQGTGA. V lost 1 base, J lost 4 bases, and 6 bases stayed unmatched. The length of the CDR3 is 16 residues. The CDR3 spells CASSLNPPSGGETQYF. CDR3 DNA sequence: TGTGCCAGCAGCTTAAATCCTCCTAGCGGGGGAGAGACCCAGTACTTC.

This chain uses TRBV4-1 with TRBJ1-2; tentatively, D is TRBD1 (5 bases). CDR1 is MGHRA, CDR2 YSYEKL, per germline. Trimming left V 6 bases short and J 6 bases short, with 20 bases between. This CDR3 comprises 15 residues. The CDR3 protein is CASRPRDLLDDGYTF. CDR3 bases: TGCGCCAGCAGGCCCCGGGACCTCCTAGACGATGGCTACACCTTC.

The gene calls are TRBV7-8 and TRBJ1-1; the D gene is possibly TRBD1 (5 bases). Germline loops: CDR1 SGHVS, CDR2 FQNEAQ. This CDR3 spans 14 amino acids. The V end lost 3 bases, the J end lost 4 bases, and 12 bases lay between the germline ends. CDR3 DNA: TGTGCCAGCAGCTTTTCGGGTCAGGGCACTGAAGCTTTCTTT. This sequence encodes CASSFSGQGTEAFF.

Only a few counts were recorded for this clonotype. The chain uses TRBV20-1 and TRBJ2-7, with 7 bases that match TRBD1. Germline-derived CDR1 and CDR2 are DFQATT and SNEGSKA (reference sequence). Germline trimming cut 5 bases from V and 6 bases from J; bases unmatched to any gene: 13. This CDR3 has 14 residues. CDR3 residues: CSAPLTRQGTEQYF. CDR3 bases: TGCAGTGCTCCTCTCACCCGACAGGGAACCGAGCAGTACTTC.

This clonotype has just a few counts. The rearrangement links TRBV29-1 to TRBJ1-1; TRBD1 might be the D (6 bases). The CDR3 sequence is 12 residues long. Germline V gene sequence: CDR1 SQVTM, CDR2 ANQGSEA. Trimming shortened V by 7 bases and J by 0 bases, and 9 bases separated the two germline ends. In DNA, the CDR3 is TGCAGCGCCAGGGGTATGAACACTGAAGCTTTCTTT. It specifies CSARGMNTEAFF.

Comments on this clonotype: A read error may explain this, as a much larger clone is one base away. The chain combines TRBV3-1 with TRBJ2-5, with TRBD1 as a possible D gene (6 bases). CDR3 length: 12 residues. The germline V gene has CDR1 LGHDT and CDR2 YNNKEL (reference sequence). V gave up 3 bases and J gave up 9 bases, with 11 bases separating them. Here the CDR3 reads CASSHRGPPQYF. The CDR3 nucleotides are TGTGCCAGCAGCCACAGGGGCCCTCCCCAGTACTTC.

At least ten counts were recorded for this clonotype. Here the CDR3 reads CASSPQFDKIQGTKNIQYF. The CDR3, as DNA: TGTGCCAGCAGCCCGCAATTCGATAAAATACAGGGAACCAAAAACATTCAGTACTTC. The genes are TRBV3-1 and TRBJ2-4, with a weak D call TRBD1 (6 bases). Germline CDR1 reads LGHDT; CDR2 reads YNNKEL (reference sequence). Trimming left V 4 bases short and J 2 bases short, with 24 bases between. This CDR3 has 19 amino acids.

A few counts support this clonotype. The rearrangement uses TRBV7-2 and TRBJ1-1, with D unclear. V lost 10 bases and J lost 4, with 19 bases in between. Germline V CDR1 and CDR2: SGHTA, FQGNSA. The CDR3 extends over 14 amino acids. CDR3 loop: CATQVIRKGTEAFF. For the CDR3, the DNA is TGTGCCACGCAGGTGATTCGTAAGGGCACTGAAGCTTTCTTT.

The sample holds a few counts of this clonotype. This chain uses TRBV5-1 with TRBJ1-6, with D unresolved. Trimming left V 0 bases short and J 8 bases short, with 9 bases between. The CDR3 contains 14 residues. Germline values: CDR1 SGHRS, CDR2 YFSETQ. CDR3: CASSLGVFDSPLHF. The DNA for the CDR3 is TGCGCCAGCAGCTTGGGAGTGTTTGATTCACCCCTCCACTTT.

Notes on this clonotype: At one end, the junction sequence differs from germline, possibly due to a read error. J is TRBJ2-5 and V is TRBV7-7; D unresolved. The DNA end favors TRBJ2-7, so the J call may be wrong. This CDR3 has 15 amino acids. Germline values: CDR1 SSHAT, CDR2 FNYEAQ (reference sequence). This chain's CDR3 is CASSLLEQKTYEQYF. CDR3 DNA: TGTGCTAGCAGCCTACTCGAACAGAAAACCTACGAGCAGTACTTC.

Many counts were recorded for this clonotype. This may be a read error, as it is one base from a much larger clone. CDR3: CASSPNTEKRFF. Written as DNA, the CDR3 is TGTGCCAGCTCCCCCAATACCGAAAAACGGTTTTTT. This rearrangement joins TRBV6-5 to TRBJ1-4; no clear D gene. CDR1 is MNHEY, CDR2 SVGAGI, per germline. The CDR3 covers 12 residues.

J is TRBJ1-4 and V is TRBV20-1; 10 bases are a match to TRBD1. CDR1 is DFQATT, CDR2 SNEGSKA, per germline (reference sequence). The CDR3 is made up of 14 amino acids. J gave up 7 bases and V 0 bases, and 2 bases lay outside the gene matches. The CDR3 loop is CSAREGTGVEKLFF. The CDR3 DNA reads TGCAGTGCTAGAGAAGGGACAGGGGTTGAAAAACTGTTTTTT.

This clonotype was counted a few times. The V call is TRBV7-2, the J call TRBJ1-1; no clear D gene. Deletions cut 5 bases from V and 0 bases from J, with 16 bases between. This CDR3 spans 16 amino acids. Germline CDR1 SGHTA, CDR2 FQGNSA. The CDR3 DNA follows: TGTGCCAGCAGCACCTACGGACCAGCAATGAACACTGAAGCTTTCTTT. Translated: CASSTYGPAMNTEAFF.

The chain couples TRBV18 to TRBJ2-7; D perhaps matches TRBD1 (5 bases). The CDR3 length is 14 residues. Germline V CDR1 and CDR2: KGHSH, LQKENI. V was cut by 2 bases and J by 0 bases, with 8 bases left in between. The CDR3 protein is CASSPGASSYEQYF. The DNA of the CDR3 is TGTGCCAGCTCACCAGGGGCTAGCTCCTACGAGCAGTACTTC.

As concerns this clonotype: A much larger clone differs by one base, so this may be a read error. J is TRBJ2-3 and V is TRBV20-1; D call uncertain. In germline, CDR1 is DFQATT, CDR2 SNEGSKA (reference sequence). CDR3 size: 12 residues. The DNA for the CDR3 is TGCAGTGCGTCAGGAAGCACAGATATGCAGTATTTT. Translating it yields CSASGSTDMQYF.

The rearrangement joins TRBV18 to TRBJ1-1; perhaps TRBD1 as D (5 bases). The germline V gene has CDR1 KGHSH and CDR2 LQKENI. Trimming pared 0 bases from V and 3 bases from J, leaving 8 bases between. There are 14 residues in the CDR3. CDR3 DNA sequence: TGTGCCAGCTCACCACCTGCCAGGGACACTGAAGCTTTCTTT. Translating it yields CASSPPARDTEAFF.

This clonotype was recorded a few times. V gene TRBV7-2 combines with J gene TRBJ1-1; D is undetermined. Per germline, CDR1 SGHTA and CDR2 FQGNSA. With 2 bases removed from V and 10 bases from J, the gap between germline ends came to 11 bases. The CDR3 consists of 12 residues. The DNA for the CDR3 is TGTGCCAGCAGCTTAATGGAGGGCCGAGCTTTCTTT. It codes for CASSLMEGRAFF.

At least ten counts were recorded for this clonotype. This chain links TRBV7-2 with TRBJ2-1; 8 bases are a match to TRBD1. V was pared by 4 bases and J by 2 bases, with 10 bases of the junction left unmatched. The germline V gene encodes CDR1 SGHTA and CDR2 FQGNSA. The CDR3 is 17 residues long. The CDR3 protein is CASSSRGQGSPYNEQFF. The CDR3, as DNA: TGTGCCAGCAGCTCCCGAGGACAGGGATCCCCCTACAATGAGCAGTTCTTC.

This clonotype was seen only once. The chain has TRBV5-1 and TRBJ2-1; tentative D call: TRBD2 (5 bases). This CDR3 contains 14 residues. CDR1 SGHRS and CDR2 YFSETQ come from the germline V gene. V gave up 0 bases and J gave up 6 bases, with 10 bases separating them. The CDR3 region is CASSLAAEGNEQFF. The CDR3 DNA reads TGCGCCAGCAGCTTGGCCGCCGAGGGCAATGAGCAGTTCTTC.